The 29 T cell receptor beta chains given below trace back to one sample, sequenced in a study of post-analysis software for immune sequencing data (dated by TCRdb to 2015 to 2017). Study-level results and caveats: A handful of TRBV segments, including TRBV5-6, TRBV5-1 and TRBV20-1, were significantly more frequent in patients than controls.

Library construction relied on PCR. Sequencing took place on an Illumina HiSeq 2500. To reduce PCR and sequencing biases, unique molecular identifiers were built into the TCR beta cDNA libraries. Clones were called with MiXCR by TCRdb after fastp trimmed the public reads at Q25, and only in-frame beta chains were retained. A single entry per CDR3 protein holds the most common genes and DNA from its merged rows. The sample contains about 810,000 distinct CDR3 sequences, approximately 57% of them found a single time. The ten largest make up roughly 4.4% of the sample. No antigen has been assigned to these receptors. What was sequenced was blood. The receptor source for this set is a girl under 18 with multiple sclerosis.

Here the CDR3 reads CASSRILAGDLQSSYEQYF. CDR3 DNA: TGTGCCAGCAGCCGAATCCTAGCGGGCGACCTGCAGAGCTCCTACGAGCAGTACTTC. The V call is TRBV12-3 or TRBV12-4, the J call TRBJ2-7; 8 nucleotides align to TRBD2. CDR3 length: 19 residues. J was trimmed by 0 bases and V by 6 bases; bases with no gene match: 19.

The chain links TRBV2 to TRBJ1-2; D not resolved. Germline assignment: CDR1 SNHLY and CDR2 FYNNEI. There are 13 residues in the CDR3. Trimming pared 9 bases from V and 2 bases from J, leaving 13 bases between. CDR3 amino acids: CARSRGGNYGYTF. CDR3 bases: TGTGCCAGGAGCCGGGGTGGGAACTATGGCTACACCTTC.

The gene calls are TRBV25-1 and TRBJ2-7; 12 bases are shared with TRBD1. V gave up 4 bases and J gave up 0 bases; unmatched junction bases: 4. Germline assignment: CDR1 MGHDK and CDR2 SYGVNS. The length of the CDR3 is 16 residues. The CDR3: CASSVGQGAISYEQYF. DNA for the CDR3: TGTGCCAGCAGTGTGGGACAGGGGGCCATCTCCTACGAGCAGTACTTC.

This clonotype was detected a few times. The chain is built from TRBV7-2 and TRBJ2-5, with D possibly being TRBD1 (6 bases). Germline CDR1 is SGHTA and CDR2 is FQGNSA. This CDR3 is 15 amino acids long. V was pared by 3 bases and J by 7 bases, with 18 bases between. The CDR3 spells CASSLGDIRTGTQYF. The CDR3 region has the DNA TGTGCCAGCAGCTTGGGGGACATTAGGACGGGGACCCAGTACTTC. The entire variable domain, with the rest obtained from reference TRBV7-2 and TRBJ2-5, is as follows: GAGVSQSPSNKVTEKGKDVELRCDPISGHTALYWYRQSLGQGLEFLIYFQGNSAPDKSGLPSDRFSAERTGGSVSTLTIQRTQQEDSAVYLCASSLGDIRTGTQYFGPGTRLLVL.

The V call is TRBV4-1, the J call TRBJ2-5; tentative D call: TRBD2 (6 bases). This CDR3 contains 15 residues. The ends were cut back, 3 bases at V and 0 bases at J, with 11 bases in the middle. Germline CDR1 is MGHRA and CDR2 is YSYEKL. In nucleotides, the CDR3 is TGCGCCAGCAGCCACGGAGGGACCGACCAAGAGACCCAGTACTTC. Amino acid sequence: CASSHGGTDQETQYF.

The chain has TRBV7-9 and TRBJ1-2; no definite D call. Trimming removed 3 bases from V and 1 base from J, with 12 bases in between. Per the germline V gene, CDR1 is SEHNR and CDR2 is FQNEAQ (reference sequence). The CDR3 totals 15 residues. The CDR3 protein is CASSFSRSDNYGYTF. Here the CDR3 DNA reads TGTGCCAGCAGCTTCAGCAGGAGCGATAACTATGGCTACACCTTC.

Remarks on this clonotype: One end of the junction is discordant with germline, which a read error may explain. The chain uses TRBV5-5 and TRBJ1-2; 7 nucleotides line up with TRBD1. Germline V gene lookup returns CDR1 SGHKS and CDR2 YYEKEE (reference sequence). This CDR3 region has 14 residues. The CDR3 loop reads CAGSPDRSNYGYTF. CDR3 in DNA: TGTGCCGGCAGCCCGGACAGGTCTAACTATGGCTACACCTTC.

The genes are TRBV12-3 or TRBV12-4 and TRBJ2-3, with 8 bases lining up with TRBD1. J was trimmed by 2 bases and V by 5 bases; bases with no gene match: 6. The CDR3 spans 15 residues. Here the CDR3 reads CASSATGAATDTQYF. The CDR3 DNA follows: TGTGCCAGCAGTGCGACAGGGGCGGCCACAGATACGCAGTATTTT.

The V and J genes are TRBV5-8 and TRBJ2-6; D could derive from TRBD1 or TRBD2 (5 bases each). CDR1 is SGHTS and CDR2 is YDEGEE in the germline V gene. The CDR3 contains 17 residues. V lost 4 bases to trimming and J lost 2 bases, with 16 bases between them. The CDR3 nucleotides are TGTGCCAGCAGCCGTAGGGGACCGGGCGCTGGGGCCAACGTCCTGACTTTC. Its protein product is CASSRRGPGAGANVLTF.

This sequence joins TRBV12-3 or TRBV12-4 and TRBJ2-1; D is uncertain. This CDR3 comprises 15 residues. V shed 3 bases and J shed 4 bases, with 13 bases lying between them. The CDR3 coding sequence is TGTGCCAGCAGTTTGGCCAACCCAACTTACAATGAGCAGTTCTTC. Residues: CASSLANPTYNEQFF.

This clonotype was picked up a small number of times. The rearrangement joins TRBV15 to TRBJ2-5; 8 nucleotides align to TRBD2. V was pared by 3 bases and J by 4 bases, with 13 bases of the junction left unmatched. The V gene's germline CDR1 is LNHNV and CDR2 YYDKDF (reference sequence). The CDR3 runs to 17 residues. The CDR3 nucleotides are TGTGCCACCAGCAGCCTCGGGGAGGAGACTAGCGTAGAGACCCAGTACTTC. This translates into CATSSLGEETSVETQYF. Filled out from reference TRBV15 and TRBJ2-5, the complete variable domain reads DAMVIQNPRYQVTQFGKPVTLSCSQTLNHNVMYWYQQKSSQAPKLLFHYYDKDFNNEADTPDNFQSRRPNTSFCFLDIRSPGLGDTAMYLCATSSLGEETSVETQYFGPGTRLLVL.

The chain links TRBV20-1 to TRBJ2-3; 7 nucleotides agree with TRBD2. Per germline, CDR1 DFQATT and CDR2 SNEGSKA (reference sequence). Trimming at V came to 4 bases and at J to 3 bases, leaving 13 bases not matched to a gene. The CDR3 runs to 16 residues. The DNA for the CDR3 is TGCAGTGCTATAGATGGGTCGCGGGGGTTAACAGATACGCAGTATTTT. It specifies CSAIDGSRGLTDTQYF.

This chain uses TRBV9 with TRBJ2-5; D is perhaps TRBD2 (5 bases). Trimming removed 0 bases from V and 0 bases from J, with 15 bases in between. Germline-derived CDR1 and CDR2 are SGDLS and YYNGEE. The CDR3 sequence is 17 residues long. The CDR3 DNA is TGTGCCAGCAGCGTAGCAGCCCAGACTACGTACCAAGAGACCCAGTACTTC. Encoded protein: CASSVAAQTTYQETQYF. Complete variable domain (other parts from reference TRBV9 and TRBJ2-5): DSGVTQTPKHLITATGQRVTLRCSPRSGDLSVYWYQQSLDQGLQFLIQYYNGEERAKGNILERFSAQQFPDLHSELNLSSLELGDSALYFCASSVAAQTTYQETQYFGPGTRLLVL.

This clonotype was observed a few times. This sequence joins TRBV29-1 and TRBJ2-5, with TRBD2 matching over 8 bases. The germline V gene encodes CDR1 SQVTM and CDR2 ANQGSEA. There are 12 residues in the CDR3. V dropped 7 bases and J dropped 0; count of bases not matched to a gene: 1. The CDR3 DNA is TGCAGCGAACTAGCGGACCAAGAGACCCAGTACTTC. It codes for CSELADQETQYF.

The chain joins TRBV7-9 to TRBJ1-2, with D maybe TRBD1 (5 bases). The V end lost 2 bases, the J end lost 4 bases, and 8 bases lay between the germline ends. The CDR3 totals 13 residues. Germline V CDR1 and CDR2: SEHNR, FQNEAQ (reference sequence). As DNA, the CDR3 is TGTGCCAGCAGCTTAAAGGGGACCTATGGCTACACCTTC. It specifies CASSLKGTYGYTF.

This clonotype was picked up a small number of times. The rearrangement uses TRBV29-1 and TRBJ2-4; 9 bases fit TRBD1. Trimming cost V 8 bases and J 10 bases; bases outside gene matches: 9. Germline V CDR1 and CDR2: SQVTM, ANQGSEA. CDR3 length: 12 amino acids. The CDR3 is CSTQTDRGIQYF. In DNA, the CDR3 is TGCAGCACCCAGACGGACAGGGGAATTCAGTACTTC.

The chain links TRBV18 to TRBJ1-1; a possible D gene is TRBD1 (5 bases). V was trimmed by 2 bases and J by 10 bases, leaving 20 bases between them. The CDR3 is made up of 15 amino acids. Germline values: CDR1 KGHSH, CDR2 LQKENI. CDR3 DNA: TGTGCCAGCTCACCAGCCGGGACCTTTGGGAGTCGAGCTTTCTTT. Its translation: CASSPAGTFGSRAFF.

DNA for the CDR3: TGTGCCAGCAGCTTCCTTGGTCATGAGCAGTTCTTC. Translation gives CASSFLGHEQFF. The rearrangement joins TRBV6-5 to TRBJ2-1; D is unclear. Trimming cost V 6 bases and J 8 bases, with 11 bases left between them. Germline loops: CDR1 MNHEY, CDR2 SVGAGI. The CDR3 covers 12 residues.

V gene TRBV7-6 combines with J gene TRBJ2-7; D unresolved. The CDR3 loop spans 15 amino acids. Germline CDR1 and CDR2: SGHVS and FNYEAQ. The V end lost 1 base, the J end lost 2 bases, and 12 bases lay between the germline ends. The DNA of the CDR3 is TGTGCCAGCAGCTTAGAGGCAGAGGATACCTACGAGCAGTACTTC. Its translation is CASSLEAEDTYEQYF.

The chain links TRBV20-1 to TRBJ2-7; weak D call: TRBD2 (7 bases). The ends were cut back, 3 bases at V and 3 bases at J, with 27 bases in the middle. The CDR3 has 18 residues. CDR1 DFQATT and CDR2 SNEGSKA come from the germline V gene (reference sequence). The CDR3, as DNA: TGCAGTGCTAGTGGCAAAGGGACACGCAGATCGGGGGGCTACGAGCAGTACTTC. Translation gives CSASGKGTRRSGGYEQYF.

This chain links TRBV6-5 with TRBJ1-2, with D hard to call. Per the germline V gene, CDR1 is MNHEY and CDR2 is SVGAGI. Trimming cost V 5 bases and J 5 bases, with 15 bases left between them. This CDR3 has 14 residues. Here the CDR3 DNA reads TGTGCCAGCAGTCCCGCCGGGCGGAGTTATGGCTACACCTTC. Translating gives CASSPAGRSYGYTF.

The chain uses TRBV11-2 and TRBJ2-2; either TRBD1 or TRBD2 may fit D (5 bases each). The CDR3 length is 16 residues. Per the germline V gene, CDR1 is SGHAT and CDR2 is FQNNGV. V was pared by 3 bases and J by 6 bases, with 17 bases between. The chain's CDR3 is CASSFSGAPLPGELFF. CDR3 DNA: TGTGCCAGCAGCTTTTCCGGGGCGCCTCTCCCCGGGGAGCTGTTTTTT. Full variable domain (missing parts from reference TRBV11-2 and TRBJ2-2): EAGVAQSPRYKIIEKRQSVAFWCNPISGHATLYWYQQILGQGPKLLIQFQNNGVVDDSQLPKDRFSAERLKGVDSTLKIQPAKLEDSAVYLCASSFSGAPLPGELFFGEGSRLTVL.

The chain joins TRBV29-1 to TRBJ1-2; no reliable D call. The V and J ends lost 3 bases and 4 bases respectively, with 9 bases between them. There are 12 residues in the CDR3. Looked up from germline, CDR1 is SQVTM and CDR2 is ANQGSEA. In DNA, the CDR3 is TGCAGCGTTGAGAGGCCCCCCTATGGCTACACCTTC. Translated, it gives CSVERPPYGYTF.

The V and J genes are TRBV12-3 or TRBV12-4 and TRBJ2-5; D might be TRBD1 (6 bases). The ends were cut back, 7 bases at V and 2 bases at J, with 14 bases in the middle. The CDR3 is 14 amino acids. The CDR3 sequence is CASTLGHLQETQYF. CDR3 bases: TGTGCCAGCACCCTGGGACACTTACAAGAGACCCAGTACTTC.

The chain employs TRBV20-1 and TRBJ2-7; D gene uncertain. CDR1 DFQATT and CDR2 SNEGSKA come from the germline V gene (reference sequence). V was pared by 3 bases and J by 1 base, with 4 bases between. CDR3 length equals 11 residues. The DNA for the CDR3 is TGCAGTGCTAGCCCATCCTACGAGCAGTACTTC. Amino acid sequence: CSASPSYEQYF.

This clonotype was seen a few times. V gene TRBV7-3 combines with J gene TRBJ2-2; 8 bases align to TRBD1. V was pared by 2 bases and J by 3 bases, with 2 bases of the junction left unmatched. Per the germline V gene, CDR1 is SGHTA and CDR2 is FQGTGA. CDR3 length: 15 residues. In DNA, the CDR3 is TGTGCCAGCAGCTTAGGCAGGGGGCACACCGGGGAGCTGTTTTTT. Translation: CASSLGRGHTGELFF.

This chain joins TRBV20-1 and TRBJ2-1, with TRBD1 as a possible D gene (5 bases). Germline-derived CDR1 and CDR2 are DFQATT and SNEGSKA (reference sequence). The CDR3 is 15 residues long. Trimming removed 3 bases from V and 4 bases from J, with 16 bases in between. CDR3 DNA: TGCAGTGCTAGTACCCCAGGGTCCTCTTACAATGAGCAGTTCTTC. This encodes CSASTPGSSYNEQFF.

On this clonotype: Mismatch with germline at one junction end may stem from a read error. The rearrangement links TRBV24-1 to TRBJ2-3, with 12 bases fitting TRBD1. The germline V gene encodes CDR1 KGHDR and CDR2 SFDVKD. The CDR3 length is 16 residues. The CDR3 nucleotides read TGTGCCACCAGTGACACCGGGACAGGGGGCACGGATACGCAGTATTTT. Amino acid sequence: CATSDTGTGGTDTQYF.

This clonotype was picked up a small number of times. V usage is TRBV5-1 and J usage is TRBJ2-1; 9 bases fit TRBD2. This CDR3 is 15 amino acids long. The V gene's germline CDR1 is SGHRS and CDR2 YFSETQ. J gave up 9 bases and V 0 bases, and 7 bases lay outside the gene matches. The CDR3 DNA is TGCGCCAGCAGCTTGGAGGCGGGGGGGCTAGTTGAGCAGTTCTTC. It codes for CASSLEAGGLVEQFF.